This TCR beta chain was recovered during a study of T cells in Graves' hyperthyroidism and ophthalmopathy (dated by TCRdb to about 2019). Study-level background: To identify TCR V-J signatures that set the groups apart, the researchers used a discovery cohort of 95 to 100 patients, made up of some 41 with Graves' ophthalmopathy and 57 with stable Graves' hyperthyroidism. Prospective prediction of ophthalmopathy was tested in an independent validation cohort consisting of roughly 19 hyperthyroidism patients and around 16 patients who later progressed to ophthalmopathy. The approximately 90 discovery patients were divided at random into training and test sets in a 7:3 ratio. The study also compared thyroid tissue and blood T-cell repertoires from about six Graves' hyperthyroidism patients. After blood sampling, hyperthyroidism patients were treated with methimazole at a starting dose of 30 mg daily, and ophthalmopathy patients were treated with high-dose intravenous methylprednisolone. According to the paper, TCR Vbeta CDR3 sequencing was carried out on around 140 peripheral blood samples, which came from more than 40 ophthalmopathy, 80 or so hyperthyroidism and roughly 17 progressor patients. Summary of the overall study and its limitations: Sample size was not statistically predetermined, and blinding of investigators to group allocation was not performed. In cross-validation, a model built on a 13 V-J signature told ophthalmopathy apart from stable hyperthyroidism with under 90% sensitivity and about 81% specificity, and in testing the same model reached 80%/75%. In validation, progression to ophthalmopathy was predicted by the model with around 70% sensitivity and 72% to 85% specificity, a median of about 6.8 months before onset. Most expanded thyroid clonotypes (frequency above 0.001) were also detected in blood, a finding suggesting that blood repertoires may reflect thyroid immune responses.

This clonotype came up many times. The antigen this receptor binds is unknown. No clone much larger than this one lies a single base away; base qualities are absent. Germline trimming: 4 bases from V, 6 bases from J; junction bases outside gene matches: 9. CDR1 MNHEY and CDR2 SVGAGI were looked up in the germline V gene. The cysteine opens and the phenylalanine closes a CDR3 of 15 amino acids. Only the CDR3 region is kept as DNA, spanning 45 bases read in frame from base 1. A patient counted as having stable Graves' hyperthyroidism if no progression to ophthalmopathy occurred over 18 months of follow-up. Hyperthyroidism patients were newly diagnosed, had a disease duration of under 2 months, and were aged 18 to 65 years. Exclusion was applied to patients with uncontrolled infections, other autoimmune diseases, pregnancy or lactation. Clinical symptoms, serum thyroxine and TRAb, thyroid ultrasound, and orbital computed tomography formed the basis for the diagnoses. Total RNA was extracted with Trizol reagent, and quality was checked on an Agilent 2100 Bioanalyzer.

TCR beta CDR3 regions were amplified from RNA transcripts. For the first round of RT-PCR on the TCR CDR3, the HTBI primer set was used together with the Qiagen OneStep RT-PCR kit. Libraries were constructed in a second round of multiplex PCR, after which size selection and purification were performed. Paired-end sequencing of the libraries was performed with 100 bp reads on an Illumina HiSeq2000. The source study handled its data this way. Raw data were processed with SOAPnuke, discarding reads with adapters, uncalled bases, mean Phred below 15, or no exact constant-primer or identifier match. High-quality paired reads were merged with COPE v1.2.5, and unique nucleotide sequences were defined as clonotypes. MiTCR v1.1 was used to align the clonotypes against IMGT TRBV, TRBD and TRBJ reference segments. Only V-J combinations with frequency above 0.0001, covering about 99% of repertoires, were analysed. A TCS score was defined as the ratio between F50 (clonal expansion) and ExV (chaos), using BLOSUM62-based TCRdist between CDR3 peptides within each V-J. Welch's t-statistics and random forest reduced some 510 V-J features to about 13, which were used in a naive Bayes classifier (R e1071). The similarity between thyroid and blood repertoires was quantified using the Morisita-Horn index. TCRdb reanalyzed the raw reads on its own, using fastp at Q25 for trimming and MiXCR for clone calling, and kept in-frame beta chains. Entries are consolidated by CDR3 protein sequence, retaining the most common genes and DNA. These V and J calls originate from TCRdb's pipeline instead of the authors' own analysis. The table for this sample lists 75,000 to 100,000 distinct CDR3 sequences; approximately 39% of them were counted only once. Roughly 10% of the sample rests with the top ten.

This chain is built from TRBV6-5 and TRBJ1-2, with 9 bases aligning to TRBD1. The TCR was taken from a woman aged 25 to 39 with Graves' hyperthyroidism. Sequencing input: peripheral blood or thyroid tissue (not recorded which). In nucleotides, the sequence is TGTGCCAGCAGTTCCCTCCGACAGGGGGATCATGGCTACACCTTC. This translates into CASSSLRQGDHGYTF.